These T cell receptor beta chains were read from a single sample in a study of PD-1 blockade in classical Hodgkin lymphoma. Produced via immunoSEQ multiplex PCR; TCRdb's table is partial and in-frame only. Of about 20,000 clones in the sample, around 85% were seen once. The specimen comprised peripheral blood mononuclear cells (PBMCs), sampled at baseline. The receptor source for this set is a human donor with classical Hodgkin lymphoma. Each CDR3 is given with its conserved first and last residue. Each record gives: J gene, V gene, clone size, D gene, CDR3 DNA, CDR3 protein. D genes are given only for firm matches. Some rows mark clone size as missing; the rest say once, few, many or name a class of expanded clone.

J: TRBJ2-3; V: TRBV2; size: NA; D: TRBD2; DNA: TGTGCCAGCAGTGATTATTGGACTAGCGGGAGAACAGATACGCAGTATTTT; CDR3: CASSDYWTSGRTDTQYF
J: TRBJ2-3; V: TRBV5-1; size: once; D: NA; DNA: TGCGCCAGCAGCTCGGGGACCAGCTACACAGATACGCAGTATTTT; CDR3: CASSSGTSYTDTQYF
J: TRBJ2-1; V: TRBV27; size: NA; D: TRBD2; DNA: TGTGCCAGCATGGCGGGAGACAACAATGAGCAGTTCTTC; CDR3: CASMAGDNNEQFF
J: TRBJ2-7; V: TRBV9; size: NA; D: NA; DNA: TGTGCCAGCAGCGTAGAAGGGGACCCCACGTTTGTCCACGAGCAGTACTTC; CDR3: CASSVEGDPTFVHEQYF
J: TRBJ1-2; V: TRBV9; size: few; D: NA; DNA: TGTGCCAGCAGCGTAGCCGCGCAGGGCTATGGCTACACCTTC; CDR3: CASSVAAQGYGYTF
J: TRBJ1-2; V: TRBV18; size: NA; D: TRBD1; DNA: TGTGCCAGCTCACTGCCCGGGACAGGGACCTCTAGCTATGCTAACTATGGCTACACCTTC; CDR3: CASSLPGTGTSSYANYGYTF
J: TRBJ1-2; V: TRBV30; size: NA; D: NA; DNA: TGTGCCTGGAGTGTTTCAGGGGAAGATGGCTACACCTTC; CDR3: CAWSVSGEDGYTF
J: TRBJ2-7; V: TRBV13; size: NA; D: NA; DNA: TGTGCCAGCAGCTCCGGGGAGCGGTTCTACGAGCAGTACTTC; CDR3: CASSSGERFYEQYF
J: TRBJ2-5; V: TRBV4-2; size: NA; D: TRBD2; DNA: TGTGCCAGCAGCCAAGGGACTAGCGGGGGGATAAGAGAGACCCAGTACTTC; CDR3: CASSQGTSGGIRETQYF
J: TRBJ2-2; V: TRBV19; size: NA; D: NA; DNA: TGTGCCAGCCCACAGGAGCTGTTTTTT; CDR3: CASPQELFF
J: TRBJ1-6; V: TRBV21-1; size: NA; D: NA; DNA: TGTGACCACGGGGGGGGTCCCGAGTCCCAAATACATTCACCCCTCCACTTT; CDR3: CDHGGGPESQIHSPLHF
J: TRBJ2-1; V: TRBV6-1; size: NA; D: TRBD2; DNA: TGTGCCAGCAGTGAGAATAGCGGGGGGGCCAAGAATGAGCAGTTCTTC; CDR3: CASSENSGGAKNEQFF
J: TRBJ1-5; V: TRBV6-6; size: NA; D: NA; DNA: TGTGCCAGCAGTCTGGTCGTGGGTAGCAATCAGCCCCAGCATTTT; CDR3: CASSLVVGSNQPQHF
J: TRBJ1-3; V: TRBV30; size: NA; D: NA; DNA: TGTGCCTGGAGTGTGTGGGACTCTGGAAACACCATATATTTT; CDR3: CAWSVWDSGNTIYF
J: TRBJ1-5; V: TRBV27; size: NA; D: TRBD1; DNA: TGTGCCAGCAGTTTTTCCGGGACAGGGCGCCATCAGCCCCAGCATTTT; CDR3: CASSFSGTGRHQPQHF
J: TRBJ2-2; V: TRBV10-1; size: NA; D: NA; DNA: TGCGCCAGCAGGGACTCCAGCGGGGAGCTGTTTTTT; CDR3: CASRDSSGELFF
J: TRBJ2-3; V: TRBV2; size: NA; D: TRBD2; DNA: TGTGCCACCAGGTTGGGAGGACTAGCGGGACCAAACACAGATACGCAGTATTTT; CDR3: CATRLGGLAGPNTDTQYF
J: TRBJ2-1; V: TRBV15; size: once; D: NA; DNA: TGTGCCACCAGCCTTAGGGCAGGGGATGGCGAGCAGTTCTTC; CDR3: CATSLRAGDGEQFF
J: TRBJ2-3; V: TRBV28; size: NA; D: TRBD2; DNA: TGTGCCAGCAGTTCGGGCGGGAGGAGATCAGATACGCAGTATTTT; CDR3: CASSSGGRRSDTQYF
J: TRBJ2-1; V: TRBV6-1; size: NA; D: TRBD2; DNA: TGTGCCAGCAGTACTTTAGCGGGAGACAACAATGAGCAGTTCTTC; CDR3: CASSTLAGDNNEQFF
J: TRBJ2-1; V: TRBV27; size: few; D: TRBD2; DNA: TGTGCCAGCAGTTCGACTAGCGGGAGCCAGAGTGAGCAGTTCTTC; CDR3: CASSSTSGSQSEQFF
J: TRBJ2-3; V: TRBV11-3; size: NA; D: NA; DNA: TGTGCCAGCAGCTTTATTGGGGCAGGGTCGCAGTATTTT; CDR3: CASSFIGAGSQYF
J: TRBJ1-1; V: TRBV30; size: NA; D: TRBD1; DNA: TGTGCCTGGAGGAAACGACAGGGGATAGCTGAAGCTTTCTTT; CDR3: CAWRKRQGIAEAFF
J: TRBJ1-2; V: TRBV20-1; size: NA; D: TRBD1; DNA: TGCAGTGCGACAGGGTCCCATGGCTACACCTTC; CDR3: CSATGSHGYTF
J: TRBJ2-6; V: TRBV5-6; size: NA; D: TRBD1; DNA: TGTGCCAGCAGCGTCCGGGACAGGGTTAGCTCTGGGGCCAACGTCCTGACTTTC; CDR3: CASSVRDRVSSGANVLTF
J: TRBJ2-7; V: TRBV28; size: few; D: NA; DNA: TGTGCCAGCAGTTTGGTAGGGGCCTACGAGCAGTACTTC; CDR3: CASSLVGAYEQYF
J: TRBJ2-5; V: TRBV29-1; size: NA; D: NA; DNA: TGCAGCGCCACAGGGGTCGGGGGAGAGACCCAGTACTTC; CDR3: CSATGVGGETQYF
J: TRBJ2-3; V: TRBV11-3; size: NA; D: TRBD2; DNA: TGTGCCAGCAGCTTAGAATTAGCGGGGGGCACAGATACGCAGTATTTT; CDR3: CASSLELAGGTDTQYF
J: TRBJ2-2; V: TRBV14; size: NA; D: NA; DNA: TGTGCCAGCAGCCAAGATCCCAGGATCACCGGGGAGCTGTTTTTT; CDR3: CASSQDPRITGELFF
J: TRBJ2-3; V: TRBV7-8; size: NA; D: NA; DNA: TGTGCCAGCAGCTTAGCTAGCGTCGCAGATACGCAGTATTTT; CDR3: CASSLASVADTQYF
J: TRBJ2-1; V: TRBV23-1; size: NA; D: NA; DNA: TGCGCCAGCAGTCAAGGGCGCAGTTGGCAGTTCTTC; CDR3: CASSQGRSWQFF
J: TRBJ1-1; V: TRBV2; size: NA; D: NA; DNA: TGTGCCAGCAGTGTTGTCTCTCCCCCTGAAGCTTTCTTT; CDR3: CASSVVSPPEAFF
J: TRBJ1-4; V: TRBV5-1; size: few; D: NA; DNA: TGCGCCAGCAGCTTAAGGACAGCTGCAACTAATGAAAAACTGTTTTTT; CDR3: CASSLRTAATNEKLFF
J: TRBJ2-1; V: TRBV10-1; size: NA; D: NA; DNA: TGCGCCAGCAGCCGGGACGGCGACAATGAGCAGTTCTTC; CDR3: CASSRDGDNEQFF